Below, one TCR beta chain is given with its context. Its antigen is as yet unknown. The sample comes from a study of CD8 T cells in ankylosing spondylitis. Points from the study as a whole: Disease-linked clones bore a CD8+ phenotype, appearing relatively rarely in peripheral blood. A TCR beta motif of eight highly homologous variants appeared characteristic of ankylosing spondylitis blood. Reportedly, matched ankylosing spondylitis synovial fluid was significantly enriched for disease-linked clones.

Preparation of TCR beta libraries was done by quantitative 5'-RACE with molecular barcodes. TCRdb itself ran the 5' RACE reads through MiXCR, one entry per CDR3 protein. The sample carries 200,000 to 250,000 distinct CDR3 sequences, about 30% recorded once. Between the trimmed V and J ends, which lost 3 bases and 6 bases, there was a span of 11 bases. CDR3 length: 14 residues. The V gene's germline CDR1 is LGHDT and CDR2 YNNKEL (reference sequence). Specimen: blood, either unsorted or a sorted T cell fraction (not recorded which). This rearrangement joins TRBV3-1 to TRBJ2-2, with D tentatively TRBD2 (5 bases). The source of this sequence is a male donor with ankylosing spondylitis or in good health (not recorded which). CDR3 region: CASSHWQEAGELFF. The CDR3 region has the DNA TGTGCCAGCAGCCACTGGCAGGAGGCCGGGGAGCTGTTTTTT.